The source of this T cell receptor (beta chain) is a study of cytomegalovirus exposure and HLA in healthy donors. Profiled with immunoSEQ multiplex PCR; TCRdb holds only in-frame clones, not every one. The sample shows some 210,000 clones, roughly 87% of them seen only once. Germline V lookup: CDR1 MNHEY, CDR2 SVGAGI. This CDR3 has 15 residues. J lost 0 bases, V lost 6 bases, and 6 bases had no gene match. Findings and limits, study-wide: Among TCR beta chains, those listed as cytomegalovirus-associated numbered over 150.

On this clone itself: What it binds is unknown.

The donors belonged to the approximately 120-subject validation cohort, separate from the 666-subject first cohort. The chain carries TRBV6-5 and TRBJ2-3; 7 positions match TRBD1. This receptor was taken from a woman aged 18-35 years in good health and CMV-seropositive. The sample was PBMCs. This chain's CDR3 is CASRLQGSSTDTQYF. Here the CDR3 DNA reads TGTGCCAGCAGGCTACAGGGGTCAAGCACAGATACGCAGTATTTT.